Reported below is one TCR beta chain. Its target antigen remains unknown. The junction and the germline gene differ at one end; a read error may be behind it. The library was generated by 5' RACE. Sequencing instrument: Illumina HiSeq 2500. A second PCR of about 6 to 11 cycles was run with a J-beta primer mix and a sample-barcoded 5' primer. Each TCR beta cDNA molecule received a unique molecular identifier from a template-switch 5' adaptor carrying 12 random nucleotides. Each sample yielded at least 2.5 million CDR3-containing paired-end reads. First-strand cDNA was synthesized from all RNA with the Mint cDNA synthesis kit, primed by a TRBC-specific oligonucleotide. Following uracil-DNA glycosylase treatment, all cDNA underwent a first 18-cycle PCR with the universal primers M1SS and BC2_uni_R. As for the authors' bioinformatics: Each sample was normalized by randomly selecting 1 million high-quality reads, each carrying a distinct molecular identifier. Reads sharing molecular identifiers were discarded rather than binned into consensus sequences. MiTCR, run with a Q25 quality threshold and the strictest error-elimination algorithm, handled CDR3 identification, clonotype clustering and error correction. Lower-bound total TCR beta diversity was estimated with a nonparametric unseen species model using Euler transformation. In-frame beta chains were kept once TCRdb had trimmed the public reads at Q25 with fastp and called clones with MiXCR. Entries that share a CDR3 protein sequence are merged under the most common genes and DNA. Here the V and J calls rest on TCRdb's processing, not on the authors' analysis. The sample table lists about 590,000 distinct CDR3 sequences, 25% to 35% of them with a count of one. Together, the top ten hold 15% to 18% of the sample.

Based on the germline V gene (reference sequence), the CDR1 and CDR2 sequences are DFQATT and SNEGSKA. The CDR3 has 15 amino acids, counting the end cysteine and phenylalanine. Only the CDR3 DNA is retained, 45 bases long and in frame from the first base. These data come from a study of blood T cells in healthy people across ages (dated by TCRdb to the mid-2010s). General notes on the study: In model experiments, template switching captured roughly one uniquely barcoded TCR beta cDNA molecule for every two T cells. To track age-related changes in TCR beta repertoire diversity, the study relied on deep sequencing normalized with unique cDNA molecular identifiers. Four age groups were formed from the donors: young (average roughly 16 years), middle-aged (approximately 40), aged (62) and long-lived (more than 75). To avoid experimental bias, donors of different ages were spread randomly across the sequencing lanes. The study analyzed two additional independent replicas of 1 million unique cDNA reads from the same blood draw for two donors, one aged 18 to 30 and one aged 80 or older. The full study reports these points: The long-lived group showed more naive CD4+ T cells, fewer expanded clones and increased TCR diversity than the aged group, suggesting age selection. Donor CMV infection status was unknown, potentially confounding age-related changes in expanded clonotypes. There was a strong correlation between observed TCR beta diversity and the percentage of naive T cells measured by flow cytometry. Conclusive comparison of naive and antigen-experienced compartments was prevented by the profiling of bulk unsorted PBMCs. Observed TCR beta diversity per million T cells fell roughly linearly with age, and a significant reduction was already apparent by age about 43. Estimates of total diversity based on one million sequenced T cells were considered lower bounds and underestimates.

The donors were around 39 Caucasian individuals from Russia, aged roughly 6 to 90 years, who were systemically healthy. About 10 milliliters of peripheral blood were collected from each donor into EDTA-treated Vacutainer tubes. PBMCs were isolated by Ficoll-Paque density-gradient centrifugation, with at least 6.5 million obtained per sample. Trizol reagent was used to extract total RNA from PBMCs, with at least 5 micrograms per sample. For every donor, flow cytometry on a PBMC aliquot measured the percentage of naive CD45RAhigh/CD27high T cells. Material: blood. Here the chain combines TRBV20-1 and TRBJ2-5; TRBD2 fits 10 bases in the junction. TRBJ2-7 matches the DNA end more closely, so the J call is doubtful. This receptor was identified in a woman older than 75 in good health. The nucleotides read TGCGGTGCTAGAGCCCTAGTAGCGGGGGGATACGAGCAGTACTTC. Translation gives CGARALVAGGYEQYF.